Following are 27 T cell receptor beta chains from one sample sequenced in a study of CD8+CD57+ T cells in acquired aplastic anemia. Genomic DNA constituted the template upon which TCR beta VDJ and CDR3 profiling was performed. TCRdb reanalysed the reads using MiXCR and keeps one entry per CDR3 protein. The sample lists 170,000 or so distinct CDR3 sequences; 63% were seen once. The patients chosen for sequencing had shown expansion of CD8+CD57+ cells (detected by flow cytometry). What was sequenced was sorted CD4+, CD8+, or CD8+CD57+ T cells (not recorded which) from PBMCs. These receptors were taken from a human donor with aplastic anemia.

The V call is TRBV7-9, the J call TRBJ1-2; 8 nucleotides line up with TRBD1. The V gene's germline CDR1 is SEHNR and CDR2 FQNEAQ (reference sequence). V shed 5 bases and J 6 bases; nucleotides not matched to a gene: 8. This CDR3 region has 14 residues. The CDR3 protein is CASSPPGQGHGYTF. For the CDR3, the DNA is TGTGCCAGCAGCCCACCCGGACAGGGACATGGCTACACCTTC.

DNA of the CDR3: TGTGCCACTCCTCGCACTGAAGCTTTCTTT. As protein: CATPRTEAFF. The rearrangement links TRBV19 to TRBJ1-1, with D unclear. V gave up 10 bases and J gave up 4 bases, with 7 bases separating them. Germline V lookup: CDR1 LNHDA, CDR2 SQIVND (reference sequence). The length of the CDR3 is 10 residues.

This clonotype was recorded at least ten times. A much larger clone lies one base from this, so it may be a read error. For the CDR3, the DNA is TGTGCCGGCAGCTTGACTAGCGGATTCACAGATACGCAGTATTTT. Protein: CAGSLTSGFTDTQYF. V usage is TRBV7-2 and J usage is TRBJ2-3; the match to TRBD2 covers 9 bases. CDR1 is SGHTA and CDR2 is FQGNSA in the germline V gene. The CDR3 totals 15 residues.

This clonotype was recorded many times. This chain links TRBV7-6 with TRBJ2-3; D is possibly TRBD1 or TRBD2 (6 bases each). Trimming removed 0 bases at V and 4 bases at J, with 11 bases between. The CDR3 has 15 residues. Germline values: CDR1 SGHVS, CDR2 FNYEAQ. CDR3 protein: CASSLATGGADTQYF. CDR3 bases: TGTGCCAGCAGCTTAGCGACAGGAGGGGCAGATACGCAGTATTTT.

This clonotype showed up just a few times. The rearrangement uses TRBV7-9 and TRBJ2-1; D gene ambiguous. Germline values: CDR1 SEHNR, CDR2 FQNEAQ (reference sequence). This CDR3 has 12 residues. The V gene lost 5 bases and the J gene lost 1 base, with 3 bases spanning the gap. CDR3 in amino acids: CASSPSYNEQFF. The CDR3 DNA reads TGTGCCAGCAGCCCATCCTACAATGAGCAGTTCTTC.

The chain uses TRBV20-1 and TRBJ2-7; no clear D. This CDR3 is 12 amino acids long. CDR1 DFQATT and CDR2 SNEGSKA come from the germline V gene (reference sequence). V shed 3 bases and J shed 4 bases, with 10 bases lying between them. The CDR3 spells CSARSGLYEQYF. CDR3 sequence (DNA): TGCAGTGCTAGGTCCGGGCTTTACGAGCAGTACTTC.

This chain connects TRBV10-3 to TRBJ2-7; tentative D call: TRBD1 (7 bases). The CDR3 runs 12 residues. Trimming took 7 bases from V and 6 from J, leaving 13 bases between them. The germline CDR1 and CDR2 sequences are ENHRY and SYGVKD. The CDR3 nucleotides read TGTGCCATCACTCGTCAGGGGGGCGAGCAGTACTTC. Translation: CAITRQGGEQYF.

The rearrangement links TRBV20-1 to TRBJ2-7; 13 positions match TRBD2. The CDR3 is 16 amino acids. The V gene end was trimmed by 2 bases and the J gene end by 6 bases; junction bases not matched to a gene: 10. Germline CDR1 DFQATT, CDR2 SNEGSKA (reference sequence). CDR3 region: CSARSLAGGTTVEQYF. The CDR3 DNA reads TGCAGTGCTAGATCACTAGCGGGAGGGACTACTGTCGAGCAGTACTTC.

This clonotype was counted ten times or more. The chain links TRBV6-6 to TRBJ1-2; no definite D call. Germline assignment: CDR1 MNHNY and CDR2 SVGAGI (reference sequence). Trimming stripped 2 bases from V and 7 bases from J, with 11 bases between. CDR3 size: 13 residues. CDR3 sequence reads: CASSYEGHSGYTF. The DNA for the CDR3 is TGTGCCAGCAGTTACGAAGGGCACAGTGGCTACACCTTC.

CDR3 loop: CASSGRASTDTQYF. The CDR3, as DNA: TGTGCCAGCAGTGGTCGCGCCAGCACAGATACGCAGTATTTT. The rearrangement links TRBV27 to TRBJ2-3, with D uncertain. Per germline, CDR1 MNHEY and CDR2 SMNVEV (reference sequence). The CDR3 contains 14 residues. Trimming cost V 5 bases and J 0 bases, with 9 bases left between them.

This clonotype has only a few counts. This chain joins TRBV2 and TRBJ1-1; D unclear. Per germline, CDR1 SNHLY and CDR2 FYNNEI. Trimming removed 6 bases at V and 4 bases at J, with 9 bases between. CDR3 length equals 12 residues. In nucleotides, the CDR3 is TGTGCCAGCAGGGCCTGGGGCACTGAAGCTTTCTTT. As protein: CASRAWGTEAFF.

Details on this clonotype: Since a much larger clone is just one base distant, this may be a read error. The V and J genes are TRBV6-5 and TRBJ2-1; D call uncertain. The length of the CDR3 is 13 residues. Deletions cut 2 bases from V and 6 bases from J, with 8 bases between. Germline loops: CDR1 MNHEY, CDR2 SVGAGI. The CDR3 coding sequence is TGTGCCAGCAGTTACGGCAGTCGCAATGAGCAGTTCTTC. Amino acid sequence: CASSYGSRNEQFF.

DNA of the CDR3: TGCGCCAGCAGTGAGTCGCAGAGTGAAAAACTGTTTTTT. Residues: CASSESQSEKLFF. V is TRBV10-1 and J is TRBJ1-4; no clear D. Germline values: CDR1 WNHNN, CDR2 SYGVQD (reference sequence). The CDR3 is 13 amino acids. Trimming took off 0 bases at V and 7 bases at J, with 6 bases between the two ends.

This chain links TRBV29-1 with TRBJ1-5, with TRBD1 as a possible D gene (5 bases). Trimming removed 6 bases at V and 0 bases at J, with 9 bases between. The CDR3 is 13 residues long. The germline CDR1 and CDR2 sequences are SQVTM and ANQGSEA. In DNA form, the CDR3 reads TGCAGCGTCGGGGGGAATAGCAATCAGCCCCAGCATTTT. Translated, it gives CSVGGNSNQPQHF.

In regard to this clonotype: One end of the junction is discordant with germline, which a read error may explain. The gene calls are TRBV19 and TRBJ1-1, with 7 bases matching TRBD1. Germline CDR1 is LNHDA and CDR2 is SQIVND (reference sequence). The CDR3 is 14 residues long. The CDR3 reads CASSIALGQTEALF. CDR3 nucleotide sequence: TGTGCCAGTAGTATAGCCTTGGGACAGACTGAAGCTCTCTTT.

The gene calls are TRBV19 and TRBJ1-1, with a tentative D call TRBD1 (5 bases). The CDR3 has 13 residues. Per germline, CDR1 LNHDA and CDR2 SQIVND (reference sequence). V was cut by 6 bases and J by 0 bases, with 8 bases left in between. The CDR3 is CASRGTLNTEAFF. In DNA, the CDR3 is TGTGCCAGTAGGGGGACGTTGAACACTGAAGCTTTCTTT.

CDR3 region: CASRGTGGGNYNEQFF. The CDR3 nucleotides read TGTGCCAGCAGAGGGACAGGGGGGGGAAACTACAATGAGCAGTTCTTC. The chain carries TRBV2 and TRBJ2-1; the match to TRBD1 covers 11 bases. The CDR3 has 16 amino acids. From germline, CDR1 is SNHLY and CDR2 FYNNEI. J gave up 3 bases and V 6 bases, and 7 bases lay outside the gene matches. Variable domain in full (rest from reference TRBV2 and TRBJ2-1): EPEVTQTPSHQVTQMGQEVILRCVPISNHLYFYWYRQILGQKVEFLVSFYNNEISEKSEIFDDQFSVERPDGSNFTLKIRSTKLEDSAMYFCASRGTGGGNYNEQFFGPGTRLTVL.

This clonotype was observed many times. V usage is TRBV6-6 and J usage is TRBJ2-2; the match to TRBD1 covers 7 bases. Germline V lookup: CDR1 MNHNY, CDR2 SVGAGI (reference sequence). CDR3 length equals 13 residues. Trimming cost V 10 bases and J 6 bases; bases outside gene matches: 8. CDR3: CAITTGSAGELFF. In nucleotides, the CDR3 is TGTGCCATTACGACAGGGTCTGCCGGGGAGCTGTTTTTT.

The chain recombines TRBV5-1 with TRBJ2-7; 10 bases fit TRBD1. The CDR3 is 16 amino acids. Trimming at V came to 1 base and at J to 1 base, leaving 5 bases not matched to a gene. The germline CDR1 and CDR2 sequences are SGHRS and YFSETQ. The DNA of the CDR3 is TGCGCCAGCAGCTTGCCCGGGACAGGGGCGTCCTACGAGCAGTACTTC. Translating gives CASSLPGTGASYEQYF.

CDR3 in amino acids: CATSETTGAYEQYF. As DNA, the CDR3 is TGTGCCACCAGTGAAACGACAGGGGCCTACGAGCAGTACTTC. J is TRBJ2-7 and V is TRBV24-1; 8 bases map to TRBD1. The CDR3 has 14 residues. Germline-derived CDR1 and CDR2 are KGHDR and SFDVKD. J gave up 2 bases and V 4 bases, and 3 bases lay outside the gene matches.

This clonotype was seen repeatedly, ten times or more. An end of the junction does not agree with germline; a read error may underlie this. This rearrangement joins TRBV7-8 to TRBJ1-4, with D possibly being TRBD1 (5 bases). The CDR3 runs 13 residues. Looked up from germline, CDR1 is SGHVS and CDR2 is FQNEAQ. In DNA, the CDR3 is TGTGCTAGCATGGGGGGAACTAATGAAAAACTGTTTTTT. This translates into CASMGGTNEKLFF.

The J gene is TRBJ2-2, the V gene TRBV7-9; 7 bases agree with TRBD2. This CDR3 contains 12 residues. Trimming cost V 5 bases and J 9 bases; bases outside gene matches: 3. Germline CDR1 is SEHNR and CDR2 is FQNEAQ (reference sequence). CDR3 residues: CASSVGGRELFF. The DNA of the CDR3 is TGTGCCAGCAGCGTGGGAGGGAGGGAGCTGTTTTTT. Filled out from reference TRBV7-9 and TRBJ2-2, the complete variable domain reads DTGVSQNPRHKITKRGQNVTFRCDPISEHNRLYWYRQTLGQGPEFLTYFQNEAQLEKSRLLSDRFSAERPKGSFSTLEIQRTEQGDSAMYLCASSVGGRELFFGEGSRLTVL.

Ten or more counts support this clonotype. The chain employs TRBV4-1 and TRBJ2-7; D assignment may be TRBD1 or TRBD2 (5 bases each). The germline V gene has CDR1 MGHRA and CDR2 YSYEKL. The CDR3 consists of 15 residues. With 2 bases removed from V and 2 bases from J, the gap between germline ends came to 13 bases. The DNA for the CDR3 is TGCGCCAGCAGCCAATATAGGGACGGACCCTACGAGCAGTACTTC. It translates to CASSQYRDGPYEQYF.

The chain links TRBV29-1 to TRBJ1-2; 9 nucleotides agree with TRBD1. Per the germline V gene, CDR1 is SQVTM and CDR2 is ANQGSEA. This CDR3 contains 13 residues. V trimming: 8 bases; J trimming: 7 bases; junction bases outside the gene matches: 11. CDR3 sequence reads: CSPTGQGERGYTF. As DNA, the CDR3 is TGCAGCCCGACGGGACAGGGAGAACGTGGCTACACCTTC.

The chain couples TRBV29-1 to TRBJ1-4; D unresolved. The CDR3 extends over 15 amino acids. V was pared by 5 bases and J by 8 bases, with 21 bases between. The V gene's germline CDR1 is SQVTM and CDR2 ANQGSEA. The CDR3 is CSVSNIPGAGEKLFF. The CDR3, as DNA: TGCAGCGTTTCAAATATTCCGGGAGCGGGGGAAAAACTGTTTTTT.

The V call is TRBV7-9, the J call TRBJ1-2; no definite D call. CDR1 and CDR2 from the germline V gene are SEHNR and FQNEAQ (reference sequence). V dropped 5 bases and J dropped 8 bases, with 21 bases sitting between them. The CDR3 loop spans 15 amino acids. CDR3 nucleotide sequence: TGTGCCAGCAGCAACTACCGGGATTCTGTTCGGGGCTACACCTTC. Translated, it gives CASSNYRDSVRGYTF.

Notes on this clonotype: This may stem from a read error, because a much larger clone lies one nucleotide away. This chain connects TRBV4-1 to TRBJ2-4; 10 bases fit TRBD1. In germline, CDR1 is MGHRA, CDR2 YSYEKL. This CDR3 has 14 amino acids. The CDR3 bases are TGCGCCACCAGCCCTAAGACAGGGGGCTACATTCAGTACTTC. Translation gives CATSPKTGGYIQYF.